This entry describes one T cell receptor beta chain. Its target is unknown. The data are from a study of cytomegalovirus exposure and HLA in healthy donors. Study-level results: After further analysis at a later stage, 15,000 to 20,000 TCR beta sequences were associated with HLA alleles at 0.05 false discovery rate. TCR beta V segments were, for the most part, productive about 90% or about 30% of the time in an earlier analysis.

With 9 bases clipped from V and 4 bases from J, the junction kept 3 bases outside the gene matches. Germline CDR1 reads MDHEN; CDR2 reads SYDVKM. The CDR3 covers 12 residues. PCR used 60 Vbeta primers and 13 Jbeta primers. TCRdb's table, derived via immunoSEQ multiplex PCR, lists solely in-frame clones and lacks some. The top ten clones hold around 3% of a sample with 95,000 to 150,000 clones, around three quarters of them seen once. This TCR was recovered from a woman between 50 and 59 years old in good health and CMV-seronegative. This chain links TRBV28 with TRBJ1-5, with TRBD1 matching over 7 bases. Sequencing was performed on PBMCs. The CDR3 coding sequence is TGTGCCAGGTCGACAGGGAATCAGCCCCAGCATTTT. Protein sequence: CARSTGNQPQHF.